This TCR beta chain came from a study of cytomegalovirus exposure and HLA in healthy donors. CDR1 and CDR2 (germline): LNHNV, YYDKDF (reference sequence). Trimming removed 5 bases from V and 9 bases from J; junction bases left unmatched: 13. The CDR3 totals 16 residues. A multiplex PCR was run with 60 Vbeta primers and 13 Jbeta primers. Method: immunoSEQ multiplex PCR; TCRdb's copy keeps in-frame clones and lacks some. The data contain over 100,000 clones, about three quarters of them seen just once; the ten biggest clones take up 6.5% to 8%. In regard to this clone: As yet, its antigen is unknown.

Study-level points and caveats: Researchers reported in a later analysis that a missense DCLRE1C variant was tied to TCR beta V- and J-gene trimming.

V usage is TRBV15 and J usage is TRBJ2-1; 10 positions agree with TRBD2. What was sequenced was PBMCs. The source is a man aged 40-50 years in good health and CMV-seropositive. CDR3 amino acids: CATSPGIAGGLGEQFF. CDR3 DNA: TGTGCCACCAGCCCAGGGATAGCGGGGGGATTGGGTGAGCAGTTCTTC.